These T cell receptor beta chains were read from a single sample in a study of regulatory T cells in long-lasting Graves disease. One entry per CDR3 protein results from TCRdb running MiXCR on the multiplex PCR reads. The sample records roughly 400,000 distinct CDR3 sequences, roughly 23% being singletons. The specimen was peripheral blood mononuclear cells (PBMCs), collected when the disease was refractory, from a patient treated with antithyroid drugs. The receptor set was obtained from a female donor with Graves disease. CDR3s include the opening cysteine and the closing phenylalanine or tryptophan. D genes are given only for firm matches. The size of a clone is reported for some rows only, either as once, few or many, or as a class for expanded clones.

V	size	length	J	D	DNA	CDR3
TRBV2	NA	13	TRBJ2-3	TRBD2	TGTGCCAGCAGTGAACTAGCGGGAGGTACGCAGTATTTT	CASSELAGGTQYF
TRBV7-3	few	14	TRBJ1-1	NA	TGTGCCAGCAGCTTAGAATCCGGAGGGACTGAAGCTTTCTTT	CASSLESGGTEAFF
TRBV7-7	few	16	TRBJ2-2	TRBD2	TGTGCCAGCAGCCTAACCCCCAGCGGGATGGACGGGGAGCTGTTTTTT	CASSLTPSGMDGELFF
TRBV16	few	15	TRBJ2-1	NA	TGTGCCAGCAGCCAATCAGATCGGGGGCGGAGTGAGCAGTTCTTC	CASSQSDRGRSEQFF
TRBV18	few	13	TRBJ1-1	NA	TGTGCCAGCTCACCAGACAGTGCCGGTGAAGCTTTCTTT	CASSPDSAGEAFF
TRBV6-1	many	14	TRBJ2-7	NA	TGTGCCAGCAAGAAGGGGACAACAAACTACGAGCAGTACTTC	CASKKGTTNYEQYF
TRBV19	many	12	TRBJ2-2	NA	TGTGCCAGTAGTATTGACACCGGGGAGCTGTTTTTT	CASSIDTGELFF
TRBV20-1	many	16	TRBJ1-4	NA	TGCAGTGCTCGACTCCCACCCGCGGGCACTAATGAAAAACTGTTTTTT	CSARLPPAGTNEKLFF
TRBV11-2	NA	12	TRBJ2-5	NA	TGTGCCAGCAAGAGCCCTCGGGAGACCCAGTACTTC	CASKSPRETQYF
TRBV27	many	9	TRBJ1-5	NA	TGTGCCAGCGGAGTACCCCAGCATTTT	CASGVPQHF
TRBV6-8	NA	13	TRBJ2-1	TRBD1	TGTGCCAGCAACGGACAGGGGTACAATGAGCAGTTCTTC	CASNGQGYNEQFF
TRBV5-1	many	14	TRBJ1-1	NA	TGTGCCAGCAGCAAGACAGGTCGAAGCACTGAAGCTTTCTTT	CASSKTGRSTEAFF
TRBV28	once	16	TRBJ2-3	NA	TGTGCCAGCAGCCAATTCCGGAGTTTTAGCACAGATACGCAGTATTTT	CASSQFRSFSTDTQYF
TRBV9	few	13	TRBJ1-5	TRBD1	TGTGCCAGCAGCACCGGGGACAGGGAGCCCCAGCATTTT	CASSTGDREPQHF
TRBV20-1	few	13	TRBJ2-5	NA	TGCAGTCAAGAATCATTAGGGGGAGAGACCCAGTACTTC	CSQESLGGETQYF
TRBV4-1	few	16	TRBJ2-5	TRBD2	TGCGCCAGCAGCCTACAAGGGACTAGGGGAACGGAGACCCAGTACTTC	CASSLQGTRGTETQYF
TRBV5-1	once	16	TRBJ2-2	TRBD2	TGCGCCAGCAGGTCTCGGCCGGGAGGGGACACCGGGGAGCTGTTTTTT	CASRSRPGGDTGELFF
TRBV7-6	NA	13	TRBJ2-5	NA	TGTGCCAGCAGCTTACTAGACCAAGAGACCCAGTACTTC	CASSLLDQETQYF
TRBV6-1	many	14	TRBJ2-4	NA	TGTGCCAGCAGTGATCAGTACAGTGGAAACATTCAGTACTTC	CASSDQYSGNIQYF
TRBV28	many	15	TRBJ2-5	NA	TGTGCCAGCAGTATGGGGGGTCCCCGGGTAGTGACCCAGTACTTC	CASSMGGPRVVTQYF
TRBV11-2	many	16	TRBJ1-2	NA	TGTGCCAGCAGCTTAGTCTTCCGGGAACGGAACTATGGCTACACCTTC	CASSLVFRERNYGYTF
TRBV7-2	few	15	TRBJ2-7	NA	TGTGCCAGCAAACTCCGGGGAGGACCCTCCTACGAGCAGTACTTC	CASKLRGGPSYEQYF
TRBV20-1	NA	16	TRBJ2-7	TRBD2	TGCAGTGCTAGAGAGTATCTAGCGGGAGGCTCCTACGAGCAGTACTTC	CSAREYLAGGSYEQYF
TRBV12-3/TRBV12-4	NA	16	TRBJ2-3	TRBD2	TGTGCCAGCAGTTTAGATAGCGGGTCTAGCACAGATACGCAGTATTTT	CASSLDSGSSTDTQYF
TRBV4-1	NA	15	TRBJ2-7	TRBD2	TGCGCCAGCAGCCAAGTGGGGACTAGCTTAGGCGAGCAGTACTTC	CASSQVGTSLGEQYF
TRBV9	many	13	TRBJ1-4	NA	TGTGCCAGCAGTGAGCATACTAATGAAAAACTGTTTTTT	CASSEHTNEKLFF
TRBV11-2	NA	14	TRBJ2-3	NA	TGTGCCAGCAGCTTAGTCCAGGGTTCAGATACGCAGTATTTT	CASSLVQGSDTQYF
TRBV9	NA	15	TRBJ1-1	TRBD1	TGTGCCAGCAGCGTAGTACAGGGGCCCGACACTGAAGCTTTCTTT	CASSVVQGPDTEAFF
TRBV28	many	15	TRBJ2-2	TRBD2	TGTGCCAGCACCCTTGCTAGCGGGGGCACCGGGGAGCTGTTTTTT	CASTLASGGTGELFF
TRBV13	NA	15	TRBJ2-7	TRBD1	TGTGCCAGCAGCCCACGGGGACAGGGGGCATACGAGCAGTACTTC	CASSPRGQGAYEQYF
TRBV6-1	few	15	TRBJ2-2	NA	TGTGCCAGCAGTGCCGGCCCTCTCTCGACCGGGGAGCTGTTTTTT	CASSAGPLSTGELFF
TRBV5-6	NA	12	TRBJ1-1	NA	TGTGCCAGCAGTCGGAGATACACTGAAGCTTTCTTT	CASSRRYTEAFF
TRBV19	many	15	TRBJ1-2	NA	TGTGCCAGTACCTCCCGGCCGAATTCAAACTATGGCTACACCTTC	CASTSRPNSNYGYTF
TRBV27	NA	17	TRBJ2-2	TRBD2	TGTGCCAGCGGGACTAGCAGATTAGCCGCGAACACCGGGGAGCTGTTTTTT	CASGTSRLAANTGELFF
TRBV12-5	many	17	TRBJ2-4	TRBD1	TGTGCTAGTCCAGGGGGTAGTACAAGGTTGTCCAAAAACATTCAGTACTTC	CASPGGSTRLSKNIQYF
TRBV6-2/TRBV6-3	NA	14	TRBJ1-3	NA	TGCGCCAGCAGTGCCGGGACACGCGGAAACACCATATATTTT	CASSAGTRGNTIYF
TRBV2	many	13	TRBJ1-6	NA	TGTGCCAGCAGCGGGGTAGTTAATTCACCCCTCCACTTT	CASSGVVNSPLHF
TRBV5-1	many	14	TRBJ2-2	NA	TGCGCCAGCAGCTTGGCGGGTCAGACCGGGGAGCTGTTTTTT	CASSLAGQTGELFF
TRBV3-1	many	15	TRBJ2-7	NA	TGTGCCAGCAGCCAAGCTCCCCGAGCCCCCTACGAGCAGTACTTC	CASSQAPRAPYEQYF
TRBV2	many	15	TRBJ2-7	NA	TGTGCCAGCAGATTCAGGGGCGCAGGTCCAGGCGAGCAGTACTTC	CASRFRGAGPGEQYF
TRBV28	many	17	TRBJ2-5	TRBD2	TGTGCCAGCAGGCCTGGGACTAGCGGGAGCCAAGTAGAGACCCAGTACTTC	CASRPGTSGSQVETQYF
TRBV6-5	many	15	TRBJ1-2	NA	TGTGCCAGCAGTTACTCTCGGCGGGTTAACTATGGCTACACCTTC	CASSYSRRVNYGYTF
TRBV20-1	NA	14	TRBJ1-5	NA	TGCAGTGCTCTCTTCGGGACACTCGATCAGCCCCAGCATTTT	CSALFGTLDQPQHF
TRBV5-5	NA	13	TRBJ2-7	NA	TGTGCCAGCAGCTCCTACGGCCTGGACGAGCAGTACTTC	CASSSYGLDEQYF
TRBV30	few	14	TRBJ1-2	NA	TGTGCCTGGACTCCGACAGCCTCAAACTATGGCTACACCTTC	CAWTPTASNYGYTF
TRBV2	many	13	TRBJ1-1	TRBD1	TGTGCCAGCAGTGGGACAGGGGGGACTGAAGCTTTCTTT	CASSGTGGTEAFF
TRBV27	many	18	TRBJ2-2	TRBD1	TGTGCCAGCAGTTTTGGGGAACAGGGGGCTCGGTATACCGGGGAGCTGTTTTTT	CASSFGEQGARYTGELFF
TRBV5-5	many	14	TRBJ1-6	NA	TGTGCCAGCAGCTCAGGTAGAAATAATTCACCCCTCCACTTT	CASSSGRNNSPLHF